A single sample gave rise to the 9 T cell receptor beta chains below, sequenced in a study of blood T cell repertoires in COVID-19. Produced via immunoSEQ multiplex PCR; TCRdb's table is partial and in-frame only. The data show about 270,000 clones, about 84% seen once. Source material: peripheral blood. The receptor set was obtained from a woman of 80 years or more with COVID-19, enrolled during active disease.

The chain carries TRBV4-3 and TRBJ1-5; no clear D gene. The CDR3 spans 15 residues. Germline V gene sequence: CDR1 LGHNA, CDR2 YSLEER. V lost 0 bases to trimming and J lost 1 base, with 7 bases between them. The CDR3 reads CASSQDTQSNQPQHF. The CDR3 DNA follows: TGCGCCAGCAGCCAAGATACACAGAGCAATCAGCCCCAGCATTTT.

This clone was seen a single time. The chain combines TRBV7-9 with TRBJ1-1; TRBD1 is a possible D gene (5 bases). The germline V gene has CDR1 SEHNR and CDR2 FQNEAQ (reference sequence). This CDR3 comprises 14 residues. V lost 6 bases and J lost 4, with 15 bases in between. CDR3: CASRPTGQGTEAFF. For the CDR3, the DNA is TGTGCCAGCAGGCCCACGGGCCAGGGCACTGAAGCTTTCTTT.

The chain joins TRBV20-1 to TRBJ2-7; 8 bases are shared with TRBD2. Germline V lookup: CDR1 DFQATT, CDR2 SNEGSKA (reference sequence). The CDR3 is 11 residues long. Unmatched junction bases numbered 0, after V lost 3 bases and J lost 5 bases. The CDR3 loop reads CSASGGDEQYV. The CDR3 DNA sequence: TGCAGTGCTAGCGGGGGGGACGAGCAGTACGTC.

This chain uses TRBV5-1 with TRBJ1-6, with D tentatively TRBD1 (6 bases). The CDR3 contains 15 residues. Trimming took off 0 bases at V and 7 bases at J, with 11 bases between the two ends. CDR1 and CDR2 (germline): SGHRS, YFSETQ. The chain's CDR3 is CASSLEQGGNSPLHF. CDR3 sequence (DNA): TGCGCCAGCAGCTTGGAACAGGGAGGGAATTCACCCCTCCACTTT. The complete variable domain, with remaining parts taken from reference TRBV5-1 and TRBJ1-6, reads KAGVTQTPRYLIKTRGQQVTLSCSPISGHRSVSWYQQTPGQGLQFLFEYFSETQRNKGNFPGRFSGRQFSNSRSEMNVSTLELGDSALYLCASSLEQGGNSPLHFGNGTRLTVT.

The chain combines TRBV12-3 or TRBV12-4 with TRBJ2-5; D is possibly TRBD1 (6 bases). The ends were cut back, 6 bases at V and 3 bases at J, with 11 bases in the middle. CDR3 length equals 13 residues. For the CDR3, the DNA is TGTGCCAGCAGCCTGGACAGCAAAGAGACCCAGTACTTC. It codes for CASSLDSKETQYF.

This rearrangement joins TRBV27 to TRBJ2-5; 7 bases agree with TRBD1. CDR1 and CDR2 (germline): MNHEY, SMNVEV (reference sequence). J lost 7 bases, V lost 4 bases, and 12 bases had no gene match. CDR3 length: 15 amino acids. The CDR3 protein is CASSSPTGRPRTQYF. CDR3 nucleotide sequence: TGTGCCAGCAGTTCCCCGACAGGGCGACCACGGACCCAGTACTTC.

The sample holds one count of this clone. CDR3 coding DNA: TGTGCCAGCAACAAGAACACTGAAGCTTTCTTT. Translated: CASNKNTEAFF. The chain joins TRBV28 to TRBJ1-1; D uncertain. Trimming left V 7 bases short and J 1 base short, with 4 bases between. Germline V CDR1 and CDR2: MDHEN, SYDVKM. This CDR3 region has 11 residues.

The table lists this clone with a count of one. The CDR3 DNA follows: TGCAGCGTTGAATGGCCTAGCGGTGGGTCGGATACGCAGTATTTT. Translation: CSVEWPSGGSDTQYF. The chain has TRBV29-1 and TRBJ2-3; 7 bases are shared with TRBD2. CDR3 length: 15 residues. Germline assignment: CDR1 SQVTM and CDR2 ANQGSEA. The J segment lost 6 bases and the V segment lost 2 bases, leaving 11 bases of the junction unmatched.

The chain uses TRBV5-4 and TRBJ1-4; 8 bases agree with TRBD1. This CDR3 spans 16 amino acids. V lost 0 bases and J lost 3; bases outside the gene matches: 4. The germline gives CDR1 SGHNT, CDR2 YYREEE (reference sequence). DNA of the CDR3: TGTGCCAGCAGCTTGGGCATGGGACAGGCTAATGAAAAACTGTTTTTT. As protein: CASSLGMGQANEKLFF.